This TCR beta chain is drawn from a study of cytomegalovirus exposure and HLA in healthy donors. The V and J ends lost 2 bases and 9 bases, in that order; junction bases with no gene match: 13. Germline loops: CDR1 MDHEN, CDR2 SYDVKM. The CDR3 is 15 residues long. In the case of this clone: Its antigen is not known.

Overall study results and limits: It was 150 or so TCR beta chains that were listed as cytomegalovirus-associated.

Researchers ran the PCR with 60 Vbeta and 13 Jbeta primers. Data came from immunoSEQ multiplex PCR; TCRdb stores just in-frame clones and leaves some out. Counted here are 130,000 or so clones, roughly 82% occurring once; the ten biggest clones make up approximately 4.2%. At collection, donors were nominally healthy, but unrecorded immune exposures were probable. The chain recombines TRBV28 with TRBJ2-7; the match to TRBD2 covers 7 bases. The clonotype originates from a male donor in good health and CMV-seropositive. Sequencing was performed on PBMCs. Here the CDR3 DNA reads TGTGCCAGCAGTTTAGAAAGCGGGAAGGTGGAGGGGCAGTACTTC. Protein product: CASSLESGKVEGQYF.